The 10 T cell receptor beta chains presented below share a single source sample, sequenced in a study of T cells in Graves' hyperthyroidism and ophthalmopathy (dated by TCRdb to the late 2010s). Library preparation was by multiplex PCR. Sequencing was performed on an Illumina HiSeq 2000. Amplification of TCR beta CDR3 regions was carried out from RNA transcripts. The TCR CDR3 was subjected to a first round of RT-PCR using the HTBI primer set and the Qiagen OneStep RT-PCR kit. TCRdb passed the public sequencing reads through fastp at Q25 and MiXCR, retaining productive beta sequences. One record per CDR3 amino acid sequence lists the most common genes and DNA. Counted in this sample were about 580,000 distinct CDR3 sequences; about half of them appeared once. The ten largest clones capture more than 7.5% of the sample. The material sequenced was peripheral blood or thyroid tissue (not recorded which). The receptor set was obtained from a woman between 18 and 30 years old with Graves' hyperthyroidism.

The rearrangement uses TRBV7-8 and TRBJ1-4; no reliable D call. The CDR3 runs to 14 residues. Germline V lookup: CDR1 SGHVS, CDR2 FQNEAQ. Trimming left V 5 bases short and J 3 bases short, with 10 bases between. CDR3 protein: CASSSWRANEKLFF. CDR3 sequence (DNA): TGTGCCAGCAGCAGTTGGAGGGCTAATGAAAAACTGTTTTTT.

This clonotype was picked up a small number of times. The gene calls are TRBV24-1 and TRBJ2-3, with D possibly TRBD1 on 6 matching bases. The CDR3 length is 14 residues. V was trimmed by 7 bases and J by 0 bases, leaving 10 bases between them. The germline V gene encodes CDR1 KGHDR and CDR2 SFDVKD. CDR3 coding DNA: TGTGCCACCAGGGACAGATTTAGCACAGATACGCAGTATTTT. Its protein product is CATRDRFSTDTQYF.

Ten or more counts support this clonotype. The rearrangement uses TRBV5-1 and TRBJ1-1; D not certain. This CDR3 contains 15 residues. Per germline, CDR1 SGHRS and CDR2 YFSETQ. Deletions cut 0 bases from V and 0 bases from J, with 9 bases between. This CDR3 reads CASSLASVMNTEAFF. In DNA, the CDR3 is TGCGCCAGCAGCTTGGCCTCAGTAATGAACACTGAAGCTTTCTTT.

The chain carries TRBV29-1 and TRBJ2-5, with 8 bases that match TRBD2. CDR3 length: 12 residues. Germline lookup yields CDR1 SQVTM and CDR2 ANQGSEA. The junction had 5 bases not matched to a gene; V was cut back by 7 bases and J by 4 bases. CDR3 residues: CSEGLGGETQYF. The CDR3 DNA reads TGCAGCGAGGGACTAGGAGGAGAGACCCAGTACTTC.

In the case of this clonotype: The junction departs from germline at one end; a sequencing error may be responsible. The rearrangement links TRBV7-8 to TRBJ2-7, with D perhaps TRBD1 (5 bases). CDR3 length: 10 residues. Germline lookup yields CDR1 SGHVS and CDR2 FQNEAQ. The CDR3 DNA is TGTGCCAGCAGCCAGGACACTGTCGCCTTC. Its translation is CASSQDTVAF. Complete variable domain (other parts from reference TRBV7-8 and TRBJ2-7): GAGVSQSPRYKVAKRGQDVALRCDPISGHVSLFWYQQALGQGPEFLTYFQNEAQLDKSGLPSDRFFAERPEGSVSTLKIQRTQQEDSAVYLCASSQDTVAFGPGTRLTVT.

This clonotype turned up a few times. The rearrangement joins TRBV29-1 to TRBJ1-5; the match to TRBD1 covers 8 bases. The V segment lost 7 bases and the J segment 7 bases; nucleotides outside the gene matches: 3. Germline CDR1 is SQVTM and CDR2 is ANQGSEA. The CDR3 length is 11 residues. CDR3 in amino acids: CSEQGGQPQHF. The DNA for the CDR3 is TGCAGCGAACAGGGGGGGCAGCCCCAGCATTTT.

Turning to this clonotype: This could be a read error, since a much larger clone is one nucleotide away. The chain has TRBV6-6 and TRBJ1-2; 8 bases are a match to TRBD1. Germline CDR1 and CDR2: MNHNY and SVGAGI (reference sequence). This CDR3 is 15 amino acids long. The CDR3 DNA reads TGTACCAGCAGTCCGGGGCCCCAGGGGGCTTATGGCTACACCTTC. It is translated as CTSSPGPQGAYGYTF.

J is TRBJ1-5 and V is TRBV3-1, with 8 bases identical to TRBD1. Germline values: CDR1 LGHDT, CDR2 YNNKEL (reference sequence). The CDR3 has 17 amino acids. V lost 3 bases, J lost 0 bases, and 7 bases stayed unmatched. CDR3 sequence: CASSQTAGGYSNQPQHF. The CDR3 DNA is TGTGCCAGCAGCCAGACGGCAGGGGGCTATAGCAATCAGCCCCAGCATTTT. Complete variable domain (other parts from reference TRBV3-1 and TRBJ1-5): DTAVSQTPKYLVTQMGNDKSIKCEQNLGHDTMYWYKQDSKKFLKIMFSYNNKELIINETVPNRFSPKSPDKAHLNLHINSLELGDSAVYFCASSQTAGGYSNQPQHFGDGTRLSIL.

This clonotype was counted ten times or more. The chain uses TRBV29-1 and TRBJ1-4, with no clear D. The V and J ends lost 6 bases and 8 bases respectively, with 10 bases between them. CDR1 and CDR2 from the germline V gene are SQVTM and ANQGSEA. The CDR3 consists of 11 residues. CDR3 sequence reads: CSVKMGEKLFF. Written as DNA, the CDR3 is TGCAGCGTAAAGATGGGAGAAAAACTGTTTTTT.

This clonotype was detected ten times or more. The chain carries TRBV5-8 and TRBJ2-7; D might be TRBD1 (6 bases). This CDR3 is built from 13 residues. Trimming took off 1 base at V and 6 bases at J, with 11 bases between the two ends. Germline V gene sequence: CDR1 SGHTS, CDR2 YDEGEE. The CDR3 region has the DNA TGTGCCAGCAGCTTGCTATTGGGGGCCGAGCAGTACTTC. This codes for CASSLLLGAEQYF. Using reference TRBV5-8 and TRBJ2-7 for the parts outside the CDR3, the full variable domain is EAGVTQSPTHLIKTRGQQATLRCSPISGHTSVYWYQQALGLGLQFLLWYDEGEERNRGNFPPRFSGRQFPNYSSELNVNALELEDSALYLCASSLLLGAEQYFGPGTRLTVT.